The source of this T cell receptor (beta chain) is a study of T cells in Graves' hyperthyroidism and ophthalmopathy. Study conclusions and caveats: Ophthalmopathy, as predicted by the model, came a median about seven months after the prediction. Blood also contained most expanded thyroid clonotypes above 0.001.

Comments on this clonotype: As yet, its antigen is unknown.

Out of roughly 10 ml of fresh peripheral blood came the PBMCs. CDR3 length: 12 residues. The V gene's germline CDR1 is KGHDR and CDR2 SFDVKD. Trimming took 3 bases from V and 6 from J, leaving 5 bases between them. Regions amplified from RNA transcripts were the TCR beta CDR3 regions. First-round RT-PCR of the TCR CDR3 relied on the HTBI primer set. TCRdb fed the multiplex PCR reads into MiXCR, producing one record per CDR3 protein. Here the sample spans about 510,000 distinct CDR3 sequences, 14% being singletons. The chain uses TRBV24-1 and TRBJ1-5, with D uncertain. The sample consisted of blood. The receptor was derived from a woman in her thirties or forties with Graves' hyperthyroidism. CDR3: CATSDPGQPQHF. In nucleotides, the CDR3 is TGTGCCACCAGTGATCCGGGTCAGCCCCAGCATTTT.